Following are 30 T cell receptor beta chains from one sample sequenced in a study of blood T cell repertoires in COVID-19. Assay used: immunoSEQ multiplex PCR; TCRdb lists only in-frame clones, some missing. The table lists around 72,000 clones, roughly 90% of them singletons. Sequencing was carried out using peripheral blood. These receptors all come from a man in his forties or fifties with acute or convalescent COVID-19.

This clone was recorded only once. The rearrangement uses TRBV9 and TRBJ2-3; D remains ambiguous. V shed 3 bases and J shed 3 bases, with 11 bases lying between them. The CDR3 has 14 residues. The germline V gene encodes CDR1 SGDLS and CDR2 YYNGEE. Here the CDR3 DNA reads TGTGCCAGCAGCGCCGGAGACTTGACAGATACGCAGTATTTT. It encodes CASSAGDLTDTQYF.

The rearrangement joins TRBV6-5 to TRBJ1-1; TRBD1 might be the D (6 bases). Between the trimmed V and J ends, which lost 0 bases and 0 bases, there was a span of 11 bases. The CDR3 sequence is 16 residues long. From germline, CDR1 is MNHEY and CDR2 SVGAGI. This CDR3 reads CASSYSRGTMNTEAFF. The CDR3 nucleotides are TGTGCCAGCAGTTACTCGAGGGGGACAATGAACACTGAAGCTTTCTTT.

The chain links TRBV5-6 to TRBJ2-7, with 9 bases lining up with TRBD2. With 1 base clipped from V and 5 bases from J, the junction kept 7 bases outside the gene matches. Germline lookup yields CDR1 SGHDT and CDR2 YYEEEE. This CDR3 is 15 amino acids long. For the CDR3, the DNA is TGTGCCAGCAGCTTGATGCTAGCGGGGCGCCACGAGCAGTACTTC. Amino acid sequence: CASSLMLAGRHEQYF.

CDR3: CASSPGTGGENEQFF. The CDR3 coding sequence is TGTGCCAGCAGCCCTGGGACAGGGGGCGAGAATGAGCAGTTCTTC. The rearrangement joins TRBV7-3 to TRBJ2-1; 12 bases map to TRBD1. Germline loops: CDR1 SGHTA, CDR2 FQGTGA. After removal of 5 bases from V and 7 bases from J, the junction contained 6 bases not matched to a gene. CDR3 length: 15 residues.

J is TRBJ2-7 and V is TRBV5-1; the D gene is possibly TRBD1 (5 bases). The CDR3 runs to 13 residues. Trimming shortened V by 3 bases and J by 7 bases, and 14 bases separated the two germline ends. The V gene's germline CDR1 is SGHRS and CDR2 YFSETQ. Written as DNA, the CDR3 is TGCGCCAGCAGCTCCCCAGGGATCGGTGAGCAGTACTTC. This translates into CASSSPGIGEQYF. The whole variable domain, filled in from reference TRBV5-1 and TRBJ2-7, reads KAGVTQTPRYLIKTRGQQVTLSCSPISGHRSVSWYQQTPGQGLQFLFEYFSETQRNKGNFPGRFSGRQFSNSRSEMNVSTLELGDSALYLCASSSPGIGEQYFGPGTRLTVT.

This chain joins TRBV10-1 and TRBJ2-7; perhaps TRBD1 as D (5 bases). The CDR3 is 12 residues long. Trimming stripped 5 bases from V and 2 bases from J, with 7 bases between. Germline V gene data show CDR1 as WNHNN and CDR2 as SYGVQD (reference sequence). In DNA form, the CDR3 reads TGCGCCAGCAGTCTCAGGGCCTACGAGCAGTACTTC. Translated, it gives CASSLRAYEQYF.

The V call is TRBV29-1, the J call TRBJ1-2; D remains unclear. The germline gives CDR1 SQVTM, CDR2 ANQGSEA. This CDR3 spans 14 amino acids. V was cut by 4 bases and J by 2 bases, with 14 bases left in between. CDR3 amino acids: CSVVQLERNYGYTF. CDR3 sequence (DNA): TGCAGCGTTGTCCAATTAGAGAGAAACTATGGCTACACCTTC.

The CDR3 region is CASSNVGGSGNTIYF. The CDR3 DNA reads as TGTGCCAGCAGCAACGTGGGGGGTTCCGGAAACACCATATATTTT. The chain links TRBV9 to TRBJ1-3; D is perhaps TRBD1 (5 bases). The germline CDR1 and CDR2 sequences are SGDLS and YYNGEE. This CDR3 comprises 15 residues. The germline V and J ends were trimmed by 4 bases and 4 bases, with 15 bases remaining between them.

This clone has just one count. The V and J genes are TRBV3-1 (or the pseudogene TRBV3-2) and TRBJ1-1, with D possibly TRBD1 on 5 matching bases. The V gene's germline CDR1 is LGHDT and CDR2 YNNKEL (reference sequence). The CDR3 runs 14 residues. Trimming removed 0 bases at V and 4 bases at J, with 9 bases between. As DNA, the CDR3 is TGTGCCAGCAGCCAAGAGGGGGGGATCACTGAAGCTTTCTTT. Its translation is CASSQEGGITEAFF.

The chain employs TRBV5-1 and TRBJ1-5; TRBD1 agrees at 9 bases. Germline V gene sequence: CDR1 SGHRS, CDR2 YFSETQ. The CDR3 has 16 amino acids. With V trimmed by 4 bases and J by 0 bases, 5 bases remained unmatched. The CDR3 sequence: CASSTGTGNSNQPQHF. CDR3 DNA: TGCGCCAGCAGCACCGGGACAGGGAATAGCAATCAGCCCCAGCATTTT.

The chain carries TRBV9 and TRBJ2-1; 11 bases match TRBD1. V was clipped by 4 bases and J by 6 bases; unmatched bases: 9. The length of the CDR3 is 16 residues. Germline lookup yields CDR1 SGDLS and CDR2 YYNGEE. CDR3 nucleotide sequence: TGTGCCAGCAGCCCCAGCCCGGGACAGGGGGGCAATGAGCAGTTCTTC. Translation: CASSPSPGQGGNEQFF.

The V and J genes are TRBV27 and TRBJ2-3, with 12 nucleotides matching TRBD2. CDR3 size: 19 residues. V lost 1 base, J lost 1 base, and 9 bases stayed unmatched. The germline V gene encodes CDR1 MNHEY and CDR2 SMNVEV (reference sequence). The CDR3 is CASSLLGPSGGAGTDTQYF. The CDR3 DNA reads as TGTGCCAGCAGTTTATTAGGCCCTAGCGGGGGGGCCGGCACAGATACGCAGTATTTT.

The gene calls are TRBV5-1 and TRBJ2-3, with 13 positions matching TRBD2. Per germline, CDR1 SGHRS and CDR2 YFSETQ. This CDR3 has 15 amino acids. The trim removed 3 bases at V and 5 bases at J, leaving 3 bases unmatched. The CDR3 DNA reads TGCGCCAGCAGCTCCGGGACTAGCGGGGAAGATACGCAGTATTTT. This codes for CASSSGTSGEDTQYF.

This chain joins TRBV12-3 or TRBV12-4 and TRBJ2-2; D is perhaps TRBD2 (6 bases). V dropped 4 bases and J dropped 6 bases, with 9 bases sitting between them. CDR3 size: 13 residues. In DNA form, the CDR3 reads TGTGCCAGCAGTTCAAGGGAGGCCGGGGAGCTGTTTTTT. This codes for CASSSREAGELFF.

The table lists this clone with a count of one. The chain combines TRBV24-1 with TRBJ2-5; D remains unclear. Trimming cost V 1 base and J 5 bases, with 4 bases left between them. This CDR3 contains 12 residues. Germline CDR1 and CDR2: KGHDR and SFDVKD. The CDR3: CATSDFEETQYF. The DNA for the CDR3 is TGTGCCACCAGTGATTTCGAGGAGACCCAGTACTTC.

The CDR3 here is CASSPTGVAGNTIYF. The CDR3 DNA sequence: TGTGCCAGCAGCCCCACAGGGGTTGCTGGAAACACCATATATTTT. The rearrangement uses TRBV6-5 and TRBJ1-3, with TRBD1 identical over 7 bases. The CDR3 has 15 amino acids. The junction had 7 bases not matched to a gene; V was cut back by 6 bases and J by 2 bases. Germline CDR1 is MNHEY and CDR2 is SVGAGI.

A single count supports this clone. The rearrangement joins TRBV10-3 to TRBJ1-2; D is perhaps TRBD1 (6 bases). Germline V gene data show CDR1 as ENHRY and CDR2 as SYGVKD. The CDR3 sequence is 13 residues long. V shed 6 bases and J shed 6 bases, with 14 bases lying between them. CDR3 sequence (DNA): TGTGCCATCAGCGGGGGGGGCGCGGATGGCTACACCTTC. Its translation is CAISGGGADGYTF.

This clone showed up just once. CDR3 nucleotides: TGTGCCAGCAGCTTCGGGACAGCAAATCAGCCCCAGCATTTT. This codes for CASSFGTANQPQHF. J is TRBJ1-5 and V is TRBV3-1 (or the pseudogene TRBV3-2), with 7 bases matching TRBD1. The germline V gene encodes CDR1 LGHDT and CDR2 YNNKEL (reference sequence). The CDR3 contains 14 residues. The junction had 5 bases not matched to a gene; V was cut back by 5 bases and J by 4 bases.

This clone was observed a single time. For the CDR3, the DNA is TGCGCCAGCAGCGCGGGGTCCGCCTACGAGCAGTACTTC. Its protein product is CASSAGSAYEQYF. The V and J genes are TRBV5-1 and TRBJ2-7; D perhaps matches TRBD2 (6 bases). Looked up from germline, CDR1 is SGHRS and CDR2 is YFSETQ. The germline V and J ends were trimmed by 4 bases and 2 bases, with 10 bases remaining between them. The CDR3 has 13 residues.

This chain links TRBV12-3 or TRBV12-4 with TRBJ2-5; D remains ambiguous. Between the trimmed V and J ends, which lost 5 bases and 5 bases, there was a span of 12 bases. This CDR3 has 13 residues. CDR3 in amino acids: CASSPEAAETQYF. In DNA form, the CDR3 reads TGTGCCAGCAGTCCCGAGGCCGCGGAGACCCAGTACTTC.

This clone has a handful of counts. The CDR3 loop reads CASSLGADYGYTF. The DNA for the CDR3 is TGTGCCAGCAGCTTAGGGGCAGACTATGGCTACACCTTC. The chain links TRBV7-9 to TRBJ1-2, with D hard to call. Germline assignment: CDR1 SEHNR and CDR2 FQNEAQ (reference sequence). The CDR3 has 13 amino acids. Trimming cost V 1 base and J 3 bases, with 6 bases left between them. Full variable domain (outside the CDR3, taken from reference TRBV7-9 and TRBJ1-2): DTGVSQNPRHKITKRGQNVTFRCDPISEHNRLYWYRQTLGQGPEFLTYFQNEAQLEKSRLLSDRFSAERPKGSFSTLEIQRTEQGDSAMYLCASSLGADYGYTFGSGTRLTVV.

V gene TRBV5-1 combines with J gene TRBJ2-5, with TRBD1 matching 7 bases. Germline values: CDR1 SGHRS, CDR2 YFSETQ. This CDR3 has 14 residues. With V trimmed by 4 bases and J by 2 bases, 5 bases remained unmatched. Here the CDR3 reads CASSPGQSQETQYF. CDR3 bases: TGCGCCAGCAGCCCGGGACAGAGTCAAGAGACCCAGTACTTC.

The gene calls are TRBV3-1 (or the pseudogene TRBV3-2) and TRBJ2-5; 7 positions agree with TRBD1. This CDR3 has 14 amino acids. Germline-derived CDR1 and CDR2 are LGHDT and YNNKEL (reference sequence). The V segment lost 4 bases and the J segment 1 base; nucleotides outside the gene matches: 3. The CDR3 nucleotides are TGTGCCAGCAGCCGACAGGGACCCCAAGAGACCCAGTACTTC. Its protein product is CASSRQGPQETQYF.

The chain is built from TRBV6-2 or TRBV6-3 and TRBJ2-1, with 14 bases lining up with TRBD2. The V gene end was trimmed by 2 bases and the J gene end by 1 base; junction bases not matched to a gene: 10. This CDR3 region has 20 residues. Germline CDR1 and CDR2: MNHEY and SVGEGT. In DNA, the CDR3 is TGTGCCAGCAGTTACCAGACTAGCGGGGGGGGGAGAGGATCCTACAATGAGCAGTTCTTC. Translation gives CASSYQTSGGGRGSYNEQFF.

This chain joins TRBV5-8 and TRBJ1-3, with D unclear. This CDR3 spans 15 amino acids. V lost 4 bases to trimming and J lost 0 bases, with 11 bases between them. Germline V gives CDR1 SGHTS, CDR2 YDEGEE. The CDR3 nucleotides are TGTGCCAGCAGCATAAATATAGACTCTGGAAACACCATATATTTT. Protein sequence: CASSINIDSGNTIYF.

The genes are TRBV5-8 and TRBJ1-5; possibly TRBD1 for D (6 bases). Trimming cost V 1 base and J 0 bases, with 14 bases left between them. This CDR3 region has 17 residues. Germline CDR1 is SGHTS and CDR2 is YDEGEE. CDR3 region: CASSLLSGGLSNQPQHF. The DNA of the CDR3 is TGTGCCAGCAGCTTGTTATCGGGGGGGCTTAGCAATCAGCCCCAGCATTTT.

The rearrangement uses TRBV30 and TRBJ1-3; 7 bases agree with TRBD1. Per the germline V gene, CDR1 is GTSNPN and CDR2 is SVGIG (reference sequence). Trimming at V came to 0 bases and at J to 7 bases, leaving 0 bases not matched to a gene. CDR3 length: 12 residues. Written as DNA, the CDR3 is TGTGCCTGGAGTGTACAGGGGAACACCATATATTTT. It yields the protein CAWSVQGNTIYF.

This sequence joins TRBV2 and TRBJ1-1; TRBD1 matches at 9 bases. The CDR3 loop spans 14 amino acids. The germline V gene encodes CDR1 SNHLY and CDR2 FYNNEI. J gave up 1 base and V 5 bases, and 2 bases lay outside the gene matches. Written as DNA, the CDR3 is TGTGCCAGCAGTCTGGACAGGGGGAACACTGAAGCTTTCTTT. Its translation is CASSLDRGNTEAFF.

J is TRBJ2-7 and V is TRBV3-1 (or the pseudogene TRBV3-2); 7 positions match TRBD1. V shed 6 bases and J 4 bases; nucleotides not matched to a gene: 3. The germline V gene has CDR1 LGHDT and CDR2 YNNKEL (reference sequence). This CDR3 spans 12 amino acids. CDR3 region: CASRGTAYEQYF. As DNA, the CDR3 is TGTGCCAGCAGGGGGACAGCTTACGAGCAGTACTTC.

This chain connects TRBV4-2 to TRBJ2-5; TRBD2 matches 11 bases. In germline, CDR1 is LGHNA, CDR2 YNFKEQ. The CDR3 sequence is 17 residues long. Unmatched junction bases numbered 11, after V lost 4 bases and J lost 4 bases. CDR3 in amino acids: CASSPNSGGAFLETQYF. The CDR3 nucleotides are TGTGCCAGCAGCCCTAATAGCGGGGGGGCCTTTTTAGAGACCCAGTACTTC.